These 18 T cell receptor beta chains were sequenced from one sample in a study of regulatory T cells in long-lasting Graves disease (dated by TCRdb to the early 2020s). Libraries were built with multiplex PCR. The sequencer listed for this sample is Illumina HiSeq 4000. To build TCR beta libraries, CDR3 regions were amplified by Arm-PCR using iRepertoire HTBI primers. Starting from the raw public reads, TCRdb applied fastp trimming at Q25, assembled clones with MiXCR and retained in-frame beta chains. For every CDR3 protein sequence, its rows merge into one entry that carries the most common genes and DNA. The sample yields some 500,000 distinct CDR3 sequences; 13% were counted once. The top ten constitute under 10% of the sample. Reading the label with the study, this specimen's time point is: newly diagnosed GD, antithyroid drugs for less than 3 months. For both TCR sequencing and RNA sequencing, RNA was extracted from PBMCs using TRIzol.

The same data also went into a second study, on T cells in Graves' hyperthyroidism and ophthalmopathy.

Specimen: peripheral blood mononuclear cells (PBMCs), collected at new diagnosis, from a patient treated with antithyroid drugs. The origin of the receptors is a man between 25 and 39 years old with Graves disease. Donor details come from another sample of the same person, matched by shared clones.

The CDR3 coding sequence is TGTGCCAGCAGGCTCTCCGGGGGTGGCAACGAGCAGTACTTC. Amino acids: CASRLSGGGNEQYF. V gene TRBV12-3 or TRBV12-4 combines with J gene TRBJ2-7, with a weak D call TRBD2 (6 bases). The germline V and J ends were trimmed by 6 bases and 5 bases, with 17 bases remaining between them. The CDR3 runs 14 residues.

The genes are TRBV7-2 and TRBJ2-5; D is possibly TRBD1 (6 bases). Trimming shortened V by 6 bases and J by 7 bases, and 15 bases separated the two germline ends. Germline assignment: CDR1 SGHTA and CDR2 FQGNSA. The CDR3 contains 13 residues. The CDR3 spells CASSSYRVGTQYF. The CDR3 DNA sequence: TGTGCCAGCAGTTCCTACAGGGTCGGGACCCAGTACTTC.

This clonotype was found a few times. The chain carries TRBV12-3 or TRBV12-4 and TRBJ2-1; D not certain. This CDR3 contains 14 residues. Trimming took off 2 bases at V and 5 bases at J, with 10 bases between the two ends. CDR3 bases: TGTGCCAGCAGTTTATCTGACCCGAACAATGAGCAGTTCTTC. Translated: CASSLSDPNNEQFF.

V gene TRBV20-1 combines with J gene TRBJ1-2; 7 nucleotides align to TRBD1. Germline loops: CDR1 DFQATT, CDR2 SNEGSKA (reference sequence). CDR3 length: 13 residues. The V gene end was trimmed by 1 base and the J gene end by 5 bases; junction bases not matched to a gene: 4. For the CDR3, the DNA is TGCAGTGCTAGAGGAGGACAGGCTTATGGCTACACCTTC. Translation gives CSARGGQAYGYTF.

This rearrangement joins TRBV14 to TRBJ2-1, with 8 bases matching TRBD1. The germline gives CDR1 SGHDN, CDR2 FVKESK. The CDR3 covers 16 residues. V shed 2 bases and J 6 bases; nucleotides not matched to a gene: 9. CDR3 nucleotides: TGTGCCAGCAGCCAATGGGGACAGGTCCTATTCAATGAGCAGTTCTTC. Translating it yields CASSQWGQVLFNEQFF.

The CDR3, as DNA: TGTGCCAGCAGCAATGCCCTCTCTGGAAACACCATATATTTT. Its translation is CASSNALSGNTIYF. V and J are TRBV7-2 and TRBJ1-3, with D unresolved. CDR3 length equals 14 residues. Germline CDR1 is SGHTA and CDR2 is FQGNSA. The V end was cut by 5 bases, the J end by 0 bases, with 8 bases between.

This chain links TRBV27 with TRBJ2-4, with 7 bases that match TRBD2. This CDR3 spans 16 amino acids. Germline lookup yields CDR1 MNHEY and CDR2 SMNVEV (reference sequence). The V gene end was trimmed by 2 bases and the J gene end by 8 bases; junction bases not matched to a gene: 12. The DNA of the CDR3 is TGTGCCAGCAGTTTAGCACGCAGCAGTGGGAGGGACATTCAGTACTTC. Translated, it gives CASSLARSSGRDIQYF.

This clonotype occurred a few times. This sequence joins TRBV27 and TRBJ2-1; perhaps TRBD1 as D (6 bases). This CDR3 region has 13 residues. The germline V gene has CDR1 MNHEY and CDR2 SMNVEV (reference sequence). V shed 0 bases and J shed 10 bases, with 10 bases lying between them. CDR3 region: CASSLSSQGEQFF. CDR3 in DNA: TGTGCCAGCAGTTTATCGAGTCAGGGGGAGCAGTTCTTC.

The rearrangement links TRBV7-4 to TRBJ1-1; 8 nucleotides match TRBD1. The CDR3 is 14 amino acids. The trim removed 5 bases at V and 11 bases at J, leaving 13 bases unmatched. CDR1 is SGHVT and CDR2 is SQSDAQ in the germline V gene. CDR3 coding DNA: TGTGCCAGCAGCCTGACAGGGGCCTCCTTCATGGCTTTCTTT. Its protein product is CASSLTGASFMAFF.

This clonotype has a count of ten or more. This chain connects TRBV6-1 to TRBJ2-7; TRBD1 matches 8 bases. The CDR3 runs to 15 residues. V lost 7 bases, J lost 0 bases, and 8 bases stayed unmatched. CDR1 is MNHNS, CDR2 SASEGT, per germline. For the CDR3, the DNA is TGTGCCAGCATTCCTCACAGGGGGTTCTCCTACGAGCAGTACTTC. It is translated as CASIPHRGFSYEQYF.

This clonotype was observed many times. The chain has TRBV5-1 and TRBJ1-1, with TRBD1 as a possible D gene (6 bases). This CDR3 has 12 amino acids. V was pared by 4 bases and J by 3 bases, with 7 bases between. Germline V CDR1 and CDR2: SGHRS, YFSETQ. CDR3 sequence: CASSPGDTEAFF. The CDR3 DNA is TGCGCCAGCAGCCCAGGGGACACTGAAGCTTTCTTT.

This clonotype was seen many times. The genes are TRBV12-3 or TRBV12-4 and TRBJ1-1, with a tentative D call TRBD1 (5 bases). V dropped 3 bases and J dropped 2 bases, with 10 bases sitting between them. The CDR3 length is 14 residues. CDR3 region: CASSFGGFNTEAFF. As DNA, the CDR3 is TGTGCCAGCAGTTTCGGGGGATTCAACACTGAAGCTTTCTTT.

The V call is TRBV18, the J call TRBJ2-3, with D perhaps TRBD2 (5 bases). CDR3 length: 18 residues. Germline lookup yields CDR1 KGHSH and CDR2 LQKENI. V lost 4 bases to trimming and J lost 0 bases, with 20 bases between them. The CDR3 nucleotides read TGTGCCAGCTCACTTCGTAAGGGAGTCGGTTCTAGCACAGATACGCAGTATTTT. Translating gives CASSLRKGVGSSTDTQYF.

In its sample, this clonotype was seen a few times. CDR3 region: CSARGRASSYNEQFF. CDR3 nucleotide sequence: TGCAGTGCTAGAGGGAGAGCGTCCTCCTACAATGAGCAGTTCTTC. The chain carries TRBV20-1 and TRBJ2-1, with D hard to call. This CDR3 spans 15 amino acids. The V end lost 1 base, the J end lost 0 bases, and 10 bases lay between the germline ends. CDR1 DFQATT and CDR2 SNEGSKA come from the germline V gene (reference sequence).

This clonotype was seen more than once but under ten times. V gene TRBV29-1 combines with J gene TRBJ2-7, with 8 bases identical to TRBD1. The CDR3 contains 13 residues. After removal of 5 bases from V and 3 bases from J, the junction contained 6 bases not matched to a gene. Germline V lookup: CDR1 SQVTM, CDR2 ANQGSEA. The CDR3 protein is CSVRDRSFYEQYF. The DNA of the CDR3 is TGCAGCGTTCGGGACAGGTCTTTCTACGAGCAGTACTTC.

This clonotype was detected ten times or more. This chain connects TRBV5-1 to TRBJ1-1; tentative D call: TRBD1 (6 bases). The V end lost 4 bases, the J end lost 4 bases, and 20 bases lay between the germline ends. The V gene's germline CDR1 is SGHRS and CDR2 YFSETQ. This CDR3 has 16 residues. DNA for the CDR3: TGCGCCAGCAGCCAGGGTGGTGGGGGCCGGAGCACTGAAGCTTTCTTT. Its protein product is CASSQGGGGRSTEAFF.

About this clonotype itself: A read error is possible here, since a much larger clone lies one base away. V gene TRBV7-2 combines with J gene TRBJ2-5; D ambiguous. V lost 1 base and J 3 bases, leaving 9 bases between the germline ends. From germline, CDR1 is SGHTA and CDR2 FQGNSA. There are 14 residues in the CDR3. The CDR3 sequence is CASSLVRPEETQYF. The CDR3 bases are TGTGCCAGCAGCTTAGTTCGCCCGGAAGAGACCCAGTACTTC.

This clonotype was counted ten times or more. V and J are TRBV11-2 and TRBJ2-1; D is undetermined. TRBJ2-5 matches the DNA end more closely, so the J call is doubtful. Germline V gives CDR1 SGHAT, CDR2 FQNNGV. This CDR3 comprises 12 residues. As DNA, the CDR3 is TGTGCCAGCAGCCCGAGTGTAGAGACCCAGTACTTC. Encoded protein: CASSPSVETQYF.